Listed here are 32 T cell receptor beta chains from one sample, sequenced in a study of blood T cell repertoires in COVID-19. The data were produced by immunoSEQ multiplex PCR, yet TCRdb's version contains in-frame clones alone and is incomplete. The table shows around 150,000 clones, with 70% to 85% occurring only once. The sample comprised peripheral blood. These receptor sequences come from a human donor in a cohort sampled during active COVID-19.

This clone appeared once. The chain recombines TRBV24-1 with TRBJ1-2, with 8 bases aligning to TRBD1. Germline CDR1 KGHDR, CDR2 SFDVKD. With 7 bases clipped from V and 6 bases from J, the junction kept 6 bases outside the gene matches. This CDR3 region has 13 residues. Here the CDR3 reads CATSGQGENGYTF. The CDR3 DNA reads TGTGCCACCAGCGGACAGGGCGAAAATGGCTACACCTTC.

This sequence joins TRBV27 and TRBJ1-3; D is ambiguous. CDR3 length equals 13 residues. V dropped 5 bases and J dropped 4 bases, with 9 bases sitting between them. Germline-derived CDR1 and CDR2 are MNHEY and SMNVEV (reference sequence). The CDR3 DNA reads TGTGCCAGCAGTAACATAGCAGGAAACACCATATATTTT. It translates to CASSNIAGNTIYF.

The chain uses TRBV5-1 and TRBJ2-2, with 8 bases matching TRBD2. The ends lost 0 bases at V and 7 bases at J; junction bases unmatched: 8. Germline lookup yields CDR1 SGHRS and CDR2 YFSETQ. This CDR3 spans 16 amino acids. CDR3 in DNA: TGCGCCAGCAGCTTGGTGATCGGGGGGGCCGGCGGGGAGCTGTTTTTT. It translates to CASSLVIGGAGGELFF.

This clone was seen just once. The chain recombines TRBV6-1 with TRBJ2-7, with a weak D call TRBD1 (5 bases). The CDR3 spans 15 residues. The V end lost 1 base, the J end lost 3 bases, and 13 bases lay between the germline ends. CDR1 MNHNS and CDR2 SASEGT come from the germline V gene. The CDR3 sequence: CASSEVSRADYEQYF. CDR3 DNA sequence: TGTGCCAGCAGTGAAGTTTCCAGGGCTGACTACGAGCAGTACTTC.

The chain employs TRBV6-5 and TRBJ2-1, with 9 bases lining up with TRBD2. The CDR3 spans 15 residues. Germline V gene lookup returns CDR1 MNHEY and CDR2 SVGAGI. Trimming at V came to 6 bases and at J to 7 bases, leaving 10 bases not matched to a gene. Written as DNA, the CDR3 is TGTGCCAGCAGGGGGGGACTAGCTCTACCAAATGAGCAGTTCTTC. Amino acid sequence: CASRGGLALPNEQFF.

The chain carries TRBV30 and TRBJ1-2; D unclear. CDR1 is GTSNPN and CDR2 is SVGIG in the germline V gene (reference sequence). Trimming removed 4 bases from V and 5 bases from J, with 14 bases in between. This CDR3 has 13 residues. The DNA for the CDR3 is TGTGCCTGGAACGCGGAGTCTGGGTATGGCTACACCTTC. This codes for CAWNAESGYGYTF.

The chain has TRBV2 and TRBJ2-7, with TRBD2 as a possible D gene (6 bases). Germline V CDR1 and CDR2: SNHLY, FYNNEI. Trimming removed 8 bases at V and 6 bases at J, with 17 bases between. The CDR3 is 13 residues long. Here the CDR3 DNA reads TGTGCCAGCCGCGGTAACCGGGAGTCCGAGCAGTACTTC. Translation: CASRGNRESEQYF.

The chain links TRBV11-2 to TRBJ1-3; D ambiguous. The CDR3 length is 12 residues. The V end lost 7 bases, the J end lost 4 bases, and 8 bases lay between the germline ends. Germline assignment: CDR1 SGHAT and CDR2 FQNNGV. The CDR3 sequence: CASTNGGNTIYF. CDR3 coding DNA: TGTGCCAGCACCAACGGGGGAAACACCATATATTTT.

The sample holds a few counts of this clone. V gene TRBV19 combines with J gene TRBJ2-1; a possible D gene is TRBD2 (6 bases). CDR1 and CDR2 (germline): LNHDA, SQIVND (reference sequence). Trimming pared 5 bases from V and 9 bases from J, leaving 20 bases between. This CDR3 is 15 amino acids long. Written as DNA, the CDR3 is TGTGCCAGTAGTTCCCGGACTAACTCGAGGGGTGAGCAGTTCTTC. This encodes CASSSRTNSRGEQFF.

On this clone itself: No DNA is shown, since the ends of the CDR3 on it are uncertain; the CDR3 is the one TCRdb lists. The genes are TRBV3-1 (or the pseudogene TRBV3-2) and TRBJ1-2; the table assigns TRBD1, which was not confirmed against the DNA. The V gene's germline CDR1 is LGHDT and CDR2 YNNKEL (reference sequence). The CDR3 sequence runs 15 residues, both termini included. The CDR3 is CASSQDSGQGYGYTF.

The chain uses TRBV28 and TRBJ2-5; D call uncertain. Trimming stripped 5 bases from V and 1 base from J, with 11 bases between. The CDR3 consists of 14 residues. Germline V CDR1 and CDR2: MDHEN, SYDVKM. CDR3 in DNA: TGTGCCAGCAGTGCAGGCCCTCTCCAAGAGACCCAGTACTTC. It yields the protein CASSAGPLQETQYF.

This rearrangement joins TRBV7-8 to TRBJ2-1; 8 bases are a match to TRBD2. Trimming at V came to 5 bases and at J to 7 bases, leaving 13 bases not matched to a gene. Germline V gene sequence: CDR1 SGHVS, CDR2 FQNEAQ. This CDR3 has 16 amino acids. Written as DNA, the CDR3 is TGTGCCAGCAGCCAGTTAGCGGGGTCTACGCTTAATGAGCAGTTCTTC. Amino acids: CASSQLAGSTLNEQFF.

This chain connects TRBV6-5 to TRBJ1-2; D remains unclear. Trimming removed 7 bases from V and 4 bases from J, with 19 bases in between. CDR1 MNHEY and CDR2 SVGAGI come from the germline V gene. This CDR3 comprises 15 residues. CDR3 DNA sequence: TGTGCCAGCATCGAAAATCCGGGGAAGCCCTATGGCTACACCTTC. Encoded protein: CASIENPGKPYGYTF.

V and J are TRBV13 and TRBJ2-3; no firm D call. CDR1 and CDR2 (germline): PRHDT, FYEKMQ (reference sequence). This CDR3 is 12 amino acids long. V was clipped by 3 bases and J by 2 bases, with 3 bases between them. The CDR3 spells CASSFFTDTQYF. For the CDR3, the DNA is TGTGCCAGCAGCTTCTTCACAGATACGCAGTATTTT.

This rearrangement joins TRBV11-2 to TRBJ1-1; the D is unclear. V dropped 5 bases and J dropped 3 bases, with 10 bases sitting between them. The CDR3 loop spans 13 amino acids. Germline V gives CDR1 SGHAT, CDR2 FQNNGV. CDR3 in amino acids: CASSVGSDTEAFF. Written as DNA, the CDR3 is TGTGCCAGCAGCGTGGGGAGCGACACTGAAGCTTTCTTT.

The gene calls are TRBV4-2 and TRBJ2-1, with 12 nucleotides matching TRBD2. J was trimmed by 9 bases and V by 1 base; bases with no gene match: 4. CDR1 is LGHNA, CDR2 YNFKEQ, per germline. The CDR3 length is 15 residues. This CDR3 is CASSQASGGAFEQFF. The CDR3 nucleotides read TGTGCCAGCAGCCAAGCTAGCGGGGGGGCTTTTGAGCAGTTCTTC.

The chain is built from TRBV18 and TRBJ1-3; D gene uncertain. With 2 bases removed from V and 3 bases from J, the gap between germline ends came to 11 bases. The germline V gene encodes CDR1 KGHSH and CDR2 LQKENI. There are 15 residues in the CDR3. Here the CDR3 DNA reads TGTGCCAGCTCACCAAACCGGGGTTTTGGAAACACCATATATTTT. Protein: CASSPNRGFGNTIYF. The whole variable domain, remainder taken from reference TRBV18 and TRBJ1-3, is NAGVMQNPRHLVRRRGQEARLRCSPMKGHSHVYWYRQLPEEGLKFMVYLQKENIIDESGMPKERFSAEFPKEGPSILRIQQVVRGDSAAYFCASSPNRGFGNTIYFGEGSWLTVV.

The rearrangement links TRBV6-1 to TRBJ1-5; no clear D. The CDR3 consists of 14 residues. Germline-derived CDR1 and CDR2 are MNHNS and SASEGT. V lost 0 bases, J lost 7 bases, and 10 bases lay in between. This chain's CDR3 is CASSEASGFQPQHF. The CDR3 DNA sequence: TGTGCCAGCAGTGAAGCCTCGGGGTTCCAGCCCCAGCATTTT.

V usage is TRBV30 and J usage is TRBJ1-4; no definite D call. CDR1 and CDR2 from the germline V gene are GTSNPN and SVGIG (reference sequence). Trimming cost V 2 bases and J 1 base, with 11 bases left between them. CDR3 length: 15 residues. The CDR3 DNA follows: TGTGCCTGGAGTACATCGGGTGGAACTAATGAAAAACTGTTTTTT. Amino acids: CAWSTSGGTNEKLFF.

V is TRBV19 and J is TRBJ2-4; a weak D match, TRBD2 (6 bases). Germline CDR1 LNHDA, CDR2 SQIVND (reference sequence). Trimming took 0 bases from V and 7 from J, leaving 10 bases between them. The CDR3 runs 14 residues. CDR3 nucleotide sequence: TGTGCCAGTAGTATAGACGCAGGGAGGAACATTCAGTACTTC. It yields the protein CASSIDAGRNIQYF. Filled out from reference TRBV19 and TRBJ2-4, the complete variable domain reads DGGITQSPKYLFRKEGQNVTLSCEQNLNHDAMYWYRQDPGQGLRLIYYSQIVNDFQKGDIAEGYSVSREKKESFPLTVTSAQKNPTAFYLCASSIDAGRNIQYFGAGTRLSVL.

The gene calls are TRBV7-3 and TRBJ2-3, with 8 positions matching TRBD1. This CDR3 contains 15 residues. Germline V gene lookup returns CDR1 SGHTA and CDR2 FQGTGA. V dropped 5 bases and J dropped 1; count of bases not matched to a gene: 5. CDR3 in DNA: TGTGCCAGCAGCGGAGGACAGGGAGGCACAGATACGCAGTATTTT. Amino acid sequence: CASSGGQGGTDTQYF.

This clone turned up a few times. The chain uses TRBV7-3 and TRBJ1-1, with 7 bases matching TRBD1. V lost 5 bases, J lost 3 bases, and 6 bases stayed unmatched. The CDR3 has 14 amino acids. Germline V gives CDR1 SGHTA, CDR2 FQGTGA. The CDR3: CASSRQGKDTEAFF. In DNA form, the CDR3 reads TGTGCCAGCAGCCGACAGGGTAAGGACACTGAAGCTTTCTTT. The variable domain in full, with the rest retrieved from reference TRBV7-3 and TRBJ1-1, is GAGVSQTPSNKVTEKGKYVELRCDPISGHTALYWYRQSLGQGPEFLIYFQGTGAADDSGLPNDRFFAVRPEGSVSTLKIQRTERGDSAVYLCASSRQGKDTEAFFGQGTRLTVV.

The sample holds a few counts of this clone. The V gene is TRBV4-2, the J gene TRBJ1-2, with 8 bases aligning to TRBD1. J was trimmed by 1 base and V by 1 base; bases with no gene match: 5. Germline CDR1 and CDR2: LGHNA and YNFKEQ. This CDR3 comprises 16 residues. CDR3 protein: CASSQAGQGGNYGYTF. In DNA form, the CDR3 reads TGTGCCAGCAGCCAAGCAGGACAGGGCGGTAACTATGGCTACACCTTC.

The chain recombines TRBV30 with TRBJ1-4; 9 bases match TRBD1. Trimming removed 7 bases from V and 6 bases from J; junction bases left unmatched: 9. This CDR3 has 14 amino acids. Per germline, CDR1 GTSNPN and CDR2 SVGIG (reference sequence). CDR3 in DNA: TGTGCCTCAAGGGGACAGGGCCGGGATGAAAAACTGTTTTTT. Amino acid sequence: CASRGQGRDEKLFF. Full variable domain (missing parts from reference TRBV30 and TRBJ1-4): SQTIHQWPATLVQPVGSPLSLECTVEGTSNPNLYWYRQAAGRGLQLLFYSVGIGQISSEVPQNLSASRPQDRQFILSSKKLLLSDSGFYLCASRGQGRDEKLFFGSGTQLSVL.

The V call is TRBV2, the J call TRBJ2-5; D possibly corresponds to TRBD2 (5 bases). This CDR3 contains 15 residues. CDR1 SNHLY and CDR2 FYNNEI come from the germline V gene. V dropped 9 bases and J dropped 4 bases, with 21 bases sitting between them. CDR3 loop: CASRRTHTTPETQYF. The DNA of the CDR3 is TGTGCCAGTCGCAGGACTCATACTACCCCAGAGACCCAGTACTTC.

CDR3 sequence: CAITGGGVWADTQYF. The CDR3 DNA is TGTGCCATTACGGGGGGTGGCGTGTGGGCAGATACGCAGTATTTT. The chain employs TRBV5-4 and TRBJ2-3, with TRBD2 matching over 7 bases. Germline V gene data show CDR1 as SGHNT and CDR2 as YYREEE (reference sequence). The trim removed 9 bases at V and 4 bases at J, leaving 14 bases unmatched. The CDR3 has 15 residues.

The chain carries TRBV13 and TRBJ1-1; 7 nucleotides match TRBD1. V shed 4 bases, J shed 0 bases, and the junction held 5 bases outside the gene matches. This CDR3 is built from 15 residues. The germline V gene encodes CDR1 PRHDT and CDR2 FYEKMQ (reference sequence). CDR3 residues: CASSSSGTVNTEAFF. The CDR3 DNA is TGTGCCAGCAGCTCGTCCGGGACAGTGAACACTGAAGCTTTCTTT.

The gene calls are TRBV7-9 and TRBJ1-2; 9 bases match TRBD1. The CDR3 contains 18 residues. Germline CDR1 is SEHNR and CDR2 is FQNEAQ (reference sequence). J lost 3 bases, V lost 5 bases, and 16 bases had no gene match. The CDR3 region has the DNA TGTGCCAGCAGCCCATGGTTGGCGACAGGGGGGGTTGACTATGGCTACACCTTC. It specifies CASSPWLATGGVDYGYTF. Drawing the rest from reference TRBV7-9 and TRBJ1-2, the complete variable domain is DTGVSQNPRHKITKRGQNVTFRCDPISEHNRLYWYRQTLGQGPEFLTYFQNEAQLEKSRLLSDRFSAERPKGSFSTLEIQRTEQGDSAMYLCASSPWLATGGVDYGYTFGSGTRLTVV.

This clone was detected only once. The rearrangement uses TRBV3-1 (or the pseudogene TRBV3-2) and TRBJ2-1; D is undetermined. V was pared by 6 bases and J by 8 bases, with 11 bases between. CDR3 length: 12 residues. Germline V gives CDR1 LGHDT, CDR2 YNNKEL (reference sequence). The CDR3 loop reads CASSSSVDEQFF. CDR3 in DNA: TGTGCCAGCAGTTCGAGTGTTGATGAGCAGTTCTTC.

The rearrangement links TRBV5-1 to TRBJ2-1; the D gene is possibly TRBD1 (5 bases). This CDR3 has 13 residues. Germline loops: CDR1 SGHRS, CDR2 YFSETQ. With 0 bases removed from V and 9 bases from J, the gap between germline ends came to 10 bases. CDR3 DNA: TGCGCCAGCAGCTTGGAGGGGTTGGTTGAGCAGTTCTTC. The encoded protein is CASSLEGLVEQFF.

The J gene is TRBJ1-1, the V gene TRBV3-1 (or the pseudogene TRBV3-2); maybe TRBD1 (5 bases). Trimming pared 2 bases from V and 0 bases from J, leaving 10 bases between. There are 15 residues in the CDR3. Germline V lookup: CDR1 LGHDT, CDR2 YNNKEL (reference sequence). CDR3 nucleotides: TGTGCCAGCAGCCAACTGCAGGGATTGAACACTGAAGCTTTCTTT. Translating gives CASSQLQGLNTEAFF.

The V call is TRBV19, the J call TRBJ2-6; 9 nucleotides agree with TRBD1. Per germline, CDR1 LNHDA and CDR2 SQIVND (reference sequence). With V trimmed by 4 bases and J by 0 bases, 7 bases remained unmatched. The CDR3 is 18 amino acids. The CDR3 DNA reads TGTGCCAGTAGTAGGGCGACAGGGGGATACTCTGGGGCCAACGTCCTGACTTTC. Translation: CASSRATGGYSGANVLTF. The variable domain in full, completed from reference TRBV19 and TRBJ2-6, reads DGGITQSPKYLFRKEGQNVTLSCEQNLNHDAMYWYRQDPGQGLRLIYYSQIVNDFQKGDIAEGYSVSREKKESFPLTVTSAQKNPTAFYLCASSRATGGYSGANVLTFGAGSRLTVL.